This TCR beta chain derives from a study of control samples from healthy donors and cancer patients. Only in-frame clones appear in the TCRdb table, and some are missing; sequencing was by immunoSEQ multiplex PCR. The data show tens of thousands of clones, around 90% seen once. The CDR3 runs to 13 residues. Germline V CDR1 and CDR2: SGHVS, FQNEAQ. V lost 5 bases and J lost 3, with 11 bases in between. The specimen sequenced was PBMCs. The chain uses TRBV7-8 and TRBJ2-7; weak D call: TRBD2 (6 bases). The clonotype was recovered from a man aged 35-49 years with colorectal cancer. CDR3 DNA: TGTGCCAGCAGCCACCTCGGGGGCTACGAGCAGTACTTC. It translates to CASSHLGGYEQYF.